The 31 T cell receptor beta chains listed next were all sequenced from one sample in a study of T cell changes during pregnancy in multiple sclerosis. Assay used: immunoSEQ multiplex PCR; TCRdb lists only in-frame clones, some missing. This repertoire shows about 57,000 clones, approximately 91% found once; its top ten account for 1.8%. Specimen: peripheral blood, collected after pregnancy. Receptors were obtained from a female donor with multiple sclerosis, enrolled in a pregnancy study.

The chain has TRBV23-1 and TRBJ2-7, with 7 nucleotides matching TRBD1. TRBV23-1 is noted as an ORF with a role that remains uncertain. The length of the CDR3 is 14 residues. Losses at the gene ends were 5 bases for V and 1 base for J; bases not matched to a gene: 5. In DNA, the CDR3 is TGCGCCAGCAGTTCACGGACAGGATCCTACGAGCAGTACTTC. It encodes CASSSRTGSYEQYF.

J is TRBJ1-2 and V is TRBV6-5; D unclear. The CDR3 contains 14 residues. Germline-derived CDR1 and CDR2 are MNHEY and SVGAGI. Trimming pared 0 bases from V and 2 bases from J, leaving 7 bases between. CDR3 protein: CASSYSMQNYGYTF. The CDR3 DNA reads TGTGCCAGCAGTTACTCGATGCAGAACTATGGCTACACCTTC.

The J gene is TRBJ1-1, the V gene TRBV7-2; a possible D gene is TRBD1 (5 bases). The V end was cut by 0 bases, the J end by 0 bases, with 14 bases between. Germline-derived CDR1 and CDR2 are SGHTA and FQGNSA. The CDR3 spans 17 residues. DNA of the CDR3: TGTGCCAGCAGCTTAGCGGGAGGGGCCCCCCTGAACACTGAAGCTTTCTTT. Translated, it gives CASSLAGGAPLNTEAFF.

This rearrangement joins TRBV9 to TRBJ2-5, with TRBD2 identical over 10 bases. The CDR3 spans 16 residues. V was pared by 0 bases and J by 4 bases, with 6 bases of the junction left unmatched. Germline lookup yields CDR1 SGDLS and CDR2 YYNGEE. The CDR3 nucleotides read TGTGCCAGCAGCGTAGGAAGCGGGGGGGCCGGAGAGACCCAGTACTTC. Residues: CASSVGSGGAGETQYF.

The chain links TRBV5-1 to TRBJ2-7, with 10 bases aligning to TRBD1. J was trimmed by 5 bases and V by 4 bases; bases with no gene match: 9. This CDR3 comprises 15 residues. Germline CDR1 reads SGHRS; CDR2 reads YFSETQ. CDR3 region: CASSKGQGLYHEQYF. In DNA, the CDR3 is TGCGCCAGCAGCAAGGGACAGGGGCTTTACCACGAGCAGTACTTC.

The chain recombines TRBV10-2 with TRBJ2-1, with 9 nucleotides matching TRBD2. The V segment lost 3 bases and the J segment 8 bases; nucleotides outside the gene matches: 8. This CDR3 has 15 amino acids. CDR1 is WSHSY, CDR2 SAAADI, per germline. CDR3 region: CASSESAGGGYEQFF. DNA of the CDR3: TGCGCCAGCAGTGAATCGGCGGGGGGGGGATATGAGCAGTTCTTC.

This clone showed up just once. The CDR3 sequence: CASRQGGDQPQHF. CDR3 in DNA: TGTGCCAGCAGACAGGGTGGCGATCAGCCCCAGCATTTT. V usage is TRBV28 and J usage is TRBJ1-5; D is possibly TRBD1 (6 bases). Germline V gene lookup returns CDR1 MDHEN and CDR2 SYDVKM. The germline V and J ends were trimmed by 6 bases and 5 bases, with 11 bases remaining between them. The CDR3 has 13 amino acids.

This clone was picked up one time. The rearrangement uses TRBV6-6 and TRBJ2-5; perhaps TRBD2 as D (6 bases). Germline values: CDR1 MNHNY, CDR2 SVGAGI (reference sequence). The CDR3 extends over 13 amino acids. The germline V and J ends were trimmed by 2 bases and 7 bases, with 11 bases remaining between them. The CDR3 DNA follows: TGTGCCAGCAGTTACACGCCGGAGGGGACCCAGTACTTC. Residues: CASSYTPEGTQYF.

This chain joins TRBV9 and TRBJ2-2; no definite D call. Trimming removed 0 bases from V and 0 bases from J, with 3 bases in between. The CDR3 loop spans 14 amino acids. Germline V gene lookup returns CDR1 SGDLS and CDR2 YYNGEE. The CDR3 region has the DNA TGTGCCAGCAGCGTAGCTGCGAACACCGGGGAGCTGTTTTTT. Its translation: CASSVAANTGELFF.

The chain carries TRBV7-2 and TRBJ1-1; D possibly corresponds to TRBD1 (5 bases). CDR3 length equals 16 residues. The germline gives CDR1 SGHTA, CDR2 FQGNSA. Trimming shortened V by 0 bases and J by 0 bases, and 11 bases separated the two germline ends. CDR3 sequence reads: CASSLALGGMNTEAFF. The CDR3 nucleotides read TGTGCCAGCAGCTTAGCTTTGGGGGGAATGAACACTGAAGCTTTCTTT.

The J gene is TRBJ1-3, the V gene TRBV10-3, with D perhaps TRBD1 (6 bases). The germline gives CDR1 ENHRY, CDR2 SYGVKD. Trimming took off 8 bases at V and 3 bases at J, with 17 bases between the two ends. This CDR3 region has 15 residues. CDR3 amino acids: CAIASLQGNGNTIYF. As DNA, the CDR3 is TGTGCCATCGCAAGCTTACAGGGTAATGGAAACACCATATATTTT.

The chain has TRBV4-3 and TRBJ1-2, with TRBD1 matching 11 bases. Germline CDR1 and CDR2: LGHNA and YSLEER. The V segment lost 4 bases and the J segment 4 bases; nucleotides outside the gene matches: 5. The CDR3 loop spans 15 amino acids. The CDR3 spells CASSRGQGAVYGYTF. The DNA of the CDR3 is TGCGCCAGCAGCCGAGGACAGGGGGCCGTCTATGGCTACACCTTC.

V gene TRBV4-3 combines with J gene TRBJ1-1; D possibly corresponds to TRBD1 (6 bases). This CDR3 has 15 residues. Germline assignment: CDR1 LGHNA and CDR2 YSLEER. Trimming left V 5 bases short and J 1 base short, with 14 bases between. The CDR3 nucleotides read TGCGCCAGCAGCTCCCAGGGGATTCGGAACACTGAAGCTTTCTTT. It encodes CASSSQGIRNTEAFF.

This clone has just one count. The chain carries TRBV6-1 and TRBJ1-1; D unresolved. Trimming shortened V by 2 bases and J by 8 bases, and 9 bases separated the two germline ends. The CDR3 has 12 amino acids. Germline V lookup: CDR1 MNHNS, CDR2 SASEGT. This CDR3 is CASSERGREAFF. CDR3 DNA sequence: TGTGCCAGCAGTGAAAGAGGTAGGGAAGCTTTCTTT.

The V and J genes are TRBV7-6 and TRBJ2-5, with 8 bases aligning to TRBD2. The CDR3 covers 16 residues. Germline CDR1 SGHVS, CDR2 FNYEAQ. The V segment lost 5 bases and the J segment 3 bases; nucleotides outside the gene matches: 11. CDR3 bases: TGTGCCAGCAGCCCACGTCGGAGCGGGGGAAAAGAGACCCAGTACTTC. As protein: CASSPRRSGGKETQYF. Combining the CDR3 with reference TRBV7-6 and TRBJ2-5 gives the whole variable domain GAGVSQSPRYKVTKRGQDVALRCDPISGHVSLYWYRQALGQGPEFLTYFNYEAQQDKSGLPNDRFSAERPEGSISTLTIQRTEQRDSAMYRCASSPRRSGGKETQYFGPGTRLLVL.

This CDR3 reads CASSSQGGPTDTQYF. CDR3 in DNA: TGTGCCAGTAGCTCCCAGGGGGGACCCACAGATACGCAGTATTTT. The chain carries TRBV19 and TRBJ2-3, with D perhaps TRBD1 (7 bases). CDR1 and CDR2 from the germline V gene are LNHDA and SQIVND (reference sequence). V was pared by 6 bases and J by 2 bases, with 15 bases between. This CDR3 has 15 amino acids.

The chain employs TRBV2 and TRBJ1-5; no reliable D call. Germline V gives CDR1 SNHLY, CDR2 FYNNEI. V lost 6 bases and J 5 bases, leaving 14 bases between the germline ends. The CDR3 is made up of 14 amino acids. CDR3 amino acids: CASRGSTLDQPQHF. The CDR3 DNA follows: TGTGCCAGCAGGGGGAGCACTCTTGATCAGCCCCAGCATTTT.

The V gene is TRBV25-1, the J gene TRBJ2-5; 16 nucleotides line up with TRBD2. The CDR3 covers 15 residues. Germline CDR1 reads MGHDK; CDR2 reads SYGVNS. V trimming: 8 bases; J trimming: 7 bases; junction bases outside the gene matches: 7. This chain's CDR3 is CASAGLAGGQGTQYF. The CDR3 DNA reads as TGTGCCAGCGCGGGACTAGCGGGGGGGCAGGGGACCCAGTACTTC. Looking up the rest from reference TRBV25-1 and TRBJ2-5 gives the full variable domain: EADIYQTPRYLVIGTGKKITLECSQTMGHDKMYWYQQDPGMELHLIHYSYGVNSTEKGDLSSESTVSRIRTEHFPLTLESARPSHTSQYLCASAGLAGGQGTQYFGPGTRLLVL.

The chain joins TRBV18 to TRBJ1-5; maybe TRBD1 (6 bases). The germline CDR1 and CDR2 sequences are KGHSH and LQKENI. V lost 2 bases, J lost 2 bases, and 13 bases lay in between. The CDR3 is 16 residues long. CDR3 protein: CASSPGGASGNQPQHF. In DNA, the CDR3 is TGTGCCAGCTCACCAGGGGGGGCGTCGGGCAATCAGCCCCAGCATTTT.

The V gene is TRBV5-1, the J gene TRBJ2-3; no clear D. Germline CDR1 reads SGHRS; CDR2 reads YFSETQ. Trimming left V 1 base short and J 4 bases short, with 4 bases between. CDR3 length equals 12 residues. The CDR3 nucleotides are TGCGCCAGCAGCTTGCGTGCAGATACGCAGTATTTT. It encodes CASSLRADTQYF.

The chain joins TRBV5-1 to TRBJ2-1; TRBD2 matches 10 bases. The J segment lost 6 bases and the V segment lost 1 base, leaving 7 bases of the junction unmatched. Germline CDR1 and CDR2: SGHRS and YFSETQ. The CDR3 covers 16 residues. CDR3: CASSLRPSGGLNEQFF. CDR3 DNA sequence: TGCGCCAGCAGCTTGAGGCCTAGCGGGGGCCTCAATGAGCAGTTCTTC.

The chain uses TRBV18 and TRBJ1-2; 9 bases agree with TRBD1. Germline loops: CDR1 KGHSH, CDR2 LQKENI. The CDR3 sequence is 17 residues long. Germline trimming cut 2 bases from V and 1 base from J; bases unmatched to any gene: 8. This CDR3 is CASSPWDRVGGNYGYTF. Here the CDR3 DNA reads TGTGCCAGCTCACCATGGGACAGGGTCGGTGGTAACTATGGCTACACCTTC.

The rearrangement links TRBV9 to TRBJ1-2; D uncertain. This CDR3 contains 12 residues. Germline V CDR1 and CDR2: SGDLS, YYNGEE. Trimming took 3 bases from V and 4 from J, leaving 7 bases between them. CDR3 nucleotides: TGTGCCAGCAGCGCCGGGATCTATGGCTACACCTTC. This translates into CASSAGIYGYTF.

The chain is built from TRBV6-6 and TRBJ1-4; 7 nucleotides match TRBD1. Germline V lookup: CDR1 MNHNY, CDR2 SVGAGI (reference sequence). With V trimmed by 6 bases and J by 3 bases, 4 bases remained unmatched. CDR3 length: 14 residues. The chain's CDR3 is CASSRQGPNEKLFF. CDR3 coding DNA: TGTGCCAGCAGCAGACAGGGCCCTAATGAAAAACTGTTTTTT.

The table lists this clone with a count of one. The V gene is TRBV5-4, the J gene TRBJ2-5, with D possibly TRBD2 on 5 matching bases. This CDR3 spans 15 amino acids. The germline V and J ends were trimmed by 3 bases and 4 bases, with 16 bases remaining between them. Germline V gene data show CDR1 as SGHNT and CDR2 as YYREEE (reference sequence). The CDR3 loop is CASSSDSRYLETQYF. In DNA form, the CDR3 reads TGTGCCAGCAGCTCGGACTCCCGTTATTTAGAGACCCAGTACTTC.

The chain couples TRBV2 to TRBJ1-1, with D unresolved. The V gene lost 0 bases and the J gene lost 8 bases, with 10 bases spanning the gap. The germline V gene has CDR1 SNHLY and CDR2 FYNNEI. The CDR3 covers 13 residues. The CDR3 bases are TGTGCCAGCAGTGAAGCGTTGGAGGCCGAAGCTTTCTTT. Residues: CASSEALEAEAFF.

The chain employs TRBV28 and TRBJ2-1; D gene ambiguous. CDR1 and CDR2 (germline): MDHEN, SYDVKM. V lost 8 bases, J lost 0 bases, and 2 bases lay in between. This CDR3 contains 11 residues. CDR3 loop: CASHSYNEQFF. DNA for the CDR3: TGTGCCAGCCACTCCTACAATGAGCAGTTCTTC.

This chain uses TRBV2 with TRBJ2-1, with 10 bases matching TRBD2. From germline, CDR1 is SNHLY and CDR2 FYNNEI. This CDR3 has 15 residues. V lost 6 bases to trimming and J lost 4 bases; unmatched junction nucleotides: 6. The CDR3 here is CASSASGGGYNEQFF. DNA of the CDR3: TGTGCCAGCAGCGCGAGCGGGGGGGGATACAATGAGCAGTTCTTC.

About this clone: Mismatch with germline at one junction end may stem from a read error. V usage is TRBV7-7 and J usage is TRBJ2-5, with 8 bases that match TRBD2. The CDR3 loop spans 15 amino acids. Germline V gives CDR1 SSHAT, CDR2 FNYEAQ (reference sequence). CDR3 sequence (DNA): TGTGCTAGCAGCCTAGGAGGTGCGGGGGGAGAGACCCAGTACTTC. Translating it yields CASSLGGAGGETQYF.

This chain joins TRBV7-2 and TRBJ1-4, with a tentative D call TRBD1 (6 bases). V shed 0 bases and J shed 8 bases, with 13 bases lying between them. The germline CDR1 and CDR2 sequences are SGHTA and FQGNSA. The CDR3 extends over 15 amino acids. DNA for the CDR3: TGTGCCAGCAGCTTAGCACCAGGGGATAGCGAAAAACTGTTTTTT. Encoded protein: CASSLAPGDSEKLFF.

This clone was seen just once. V is TRBV9 and J is TRBJ2-7; 7 bases match TRBD1. The ends lost 5 bases at V and 3 bases at J; junction bases unmatched: 11. The V gene's germline CDR1 is SGDLS and CDR2 YYNGEE. The CDR3 extends over 15 amino acids. The CDR3 protein is CASSRTGARDYEQYF. The CDR3 bases are TGTGCCAGCAGTCGCACAGGGGCTAGGGACTACGAGCAGTACTTC.